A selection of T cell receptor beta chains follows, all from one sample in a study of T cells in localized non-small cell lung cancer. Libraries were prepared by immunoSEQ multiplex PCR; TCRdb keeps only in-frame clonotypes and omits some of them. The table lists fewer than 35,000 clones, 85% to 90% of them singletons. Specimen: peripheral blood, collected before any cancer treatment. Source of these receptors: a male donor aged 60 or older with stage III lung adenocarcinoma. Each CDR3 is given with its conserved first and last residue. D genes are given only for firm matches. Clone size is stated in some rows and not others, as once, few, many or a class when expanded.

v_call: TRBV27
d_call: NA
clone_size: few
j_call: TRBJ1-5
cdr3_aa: CASSYRWGSSNQPQHF
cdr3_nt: TGTGCCAGCAGTTACCGTTGGGGGTCAAGCAATCAGCCCCAGCATTTT

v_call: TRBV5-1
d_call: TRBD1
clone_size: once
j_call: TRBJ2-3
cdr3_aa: CASSLEGASTDTQYF
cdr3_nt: TGCGCCAGCAGCTTGGAGGGGGCTAGCACAGATACGCAGTATTTT

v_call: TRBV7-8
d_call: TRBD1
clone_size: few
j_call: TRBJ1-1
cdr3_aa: CASSWDREWTEAFF
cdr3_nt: TGTGCCAGCAGCTGGGACAGAGAGTGGACTGAAGCTTTCTTT

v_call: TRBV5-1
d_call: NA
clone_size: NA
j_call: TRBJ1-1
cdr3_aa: CASSSDGNTEAFF
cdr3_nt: TGCGCCAGCAGCAGCGACGGGAACACTGAAGCTTTCTTT

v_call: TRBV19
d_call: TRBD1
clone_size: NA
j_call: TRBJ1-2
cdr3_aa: CASSTTGGTTLYGYTF
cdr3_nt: TGTGCCAGTAGTACCACAGGGGGCACAACCTTATATGGCTACACCTTC

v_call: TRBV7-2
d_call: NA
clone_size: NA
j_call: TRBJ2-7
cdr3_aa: CASSLTVGSAYEQYF
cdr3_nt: TGTGCCAGCAGCTTAACGGTCGGGTCAGCCTACGAGCAGTACTTC

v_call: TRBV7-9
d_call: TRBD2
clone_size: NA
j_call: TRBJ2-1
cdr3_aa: CASSPSATSGGQFF
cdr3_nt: TGTGCCAGCAGCCCCTCTGCCACTAGCGGGGGCCAGTTCTTC

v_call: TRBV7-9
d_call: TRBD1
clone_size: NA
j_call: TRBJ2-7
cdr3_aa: CASSSPGQGYHEQYF
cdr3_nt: TGTGCCAGCAGCTCTCCGGGACAGGGTTACCACGAGCAGTACTTC

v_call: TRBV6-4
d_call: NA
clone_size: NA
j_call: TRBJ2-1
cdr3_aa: CASSDETRNEQFF
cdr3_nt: TGTGCCAGCAGTGACGAGACGCGGAATGAGCAGTTCTTC

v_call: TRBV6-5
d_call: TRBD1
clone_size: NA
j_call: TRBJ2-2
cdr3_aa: CATRTGLVGELFF
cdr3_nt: TGTGCCACCCGGACAGGGCTAGTCGGGGAGCTGTTTTTT

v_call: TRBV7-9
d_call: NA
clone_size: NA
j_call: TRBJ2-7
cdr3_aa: CASSPSLYEQYF
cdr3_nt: TGTGCCAGCAGCCCGTCCCTGTACGAGCAGTACTTC

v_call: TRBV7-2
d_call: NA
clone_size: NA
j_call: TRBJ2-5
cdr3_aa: CASTVGRMEAAFQETQYF
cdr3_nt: TGTGCCAGCACCGTTGGGAGAATGGAAGCGGCCTTCCAAGAGACCCAGTACTTC

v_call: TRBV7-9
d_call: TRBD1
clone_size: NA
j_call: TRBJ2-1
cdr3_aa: CASSLDLVQGGQFF
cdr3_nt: TGTGCCAGCAGCTTAGACTTGGTACAGGGGGGCCAGTTCTTC

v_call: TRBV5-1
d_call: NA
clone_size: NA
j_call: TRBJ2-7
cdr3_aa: CASSSDGAGYEQYF
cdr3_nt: TGCGCCAGCAGCTCCGACGGGGCTGGCTACGAGCAGTACTTC

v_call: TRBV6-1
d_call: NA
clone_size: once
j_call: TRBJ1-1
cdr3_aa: CASRPFRDTEAFF
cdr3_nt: TGTGCCAGCCGTCCCTTCAGGGACACTGAAGCTTTCTTT

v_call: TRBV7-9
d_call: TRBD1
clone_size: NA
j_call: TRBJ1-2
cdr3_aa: CASSLTGANGYTF
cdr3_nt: TGTGCCAGCAGCTTGACAGGGGCTAATGGCTACACCTTC